This T cell receptor (beta chain) comes out of a study of blood T cells in healthy people across ages. The germline CDR1 and CDR2 sequences are SGHDT and YYEEEE. V was shortened by 4 bases and J by 6 bases, with 14 bases between the two germline ends. This CDR3 has 14 amino acids. Study results and limitations: PBMC samples, being unsorted, prevented any conclusive comparison of naive and antigen-experienced cells.

Together with a sample-barcoded 5' primer, a J-beta primer mix was included in a second PCR lasting about 6 to 11 cycles. Researchers report that each sample yielded at least 3 million CDR3-containing paired-end reads. MiXCR, applied by TCRdb to the 5' RACE reads, yields one record per CDR3 protein. The sample has 2 million or so distinct CDR3 sequences; roughly 52% are singletons. About this clonotype itself: Antigen specificity is unknown.

This sequence was found in a woman between 35 and 50 years old in good health. The chain combines TRBV5-6 with TRBJ2-1; D could derive from TRBD1 or TRBD2 (5 bases each). The sequenced material came from blood. The CDR3 bases are TGTGCCAGCAGCCTACTCGAGGGGCCCAATGAGCAGTTCTTC. Amino acids: CASSLLEGPNEQFF.